These 27 T cell receptor beta chains were sequenced from one sample in a study of OX40 agonist ivuxolimab in advanced cancers. The method was immunoSEQ multiplex PCR; TCRdb's version includes in-frame clones alone and lacks a portion of them. The repertoire has just under 65,000 clones, 80% to 90% of them found once; the top ten carry 10% to 14%. This sample comprised CD4+ or CD8+ T cells sorted from blood, obtained in a trial of the OX40 agonist ivuxolimab. These receptors all stem from an adult with an advanced solid tumor such as melanoma, head and neck, liver or kidney cancer.

The chain links TRBV7-6 to TRBJ2-7, with a tentative D call TRBD2 (8 bases). Looked up from germline, CDR1 is SGHVS and CDR2 is FNYEAQ. The CDR3 has 16 amino acids. Trimming stripped 4 bases from V and 4 bases from J, with 20 bases between. The DNA for the CDR3 is TGTGCCAGCAGCTCCTCAGGGGGACTAGAGGGTTACGAGCAGTACTTC. Translating it yields CASSSSGGLEGYEQYF.

V and J are TRBV18 and TRBJ1-2, with 8 bases identical to TRBD1. Germline V gene sequence: CDR1 KGHSH, CDR2 LQKENI. Trimming took 3 bases from V and 4 from J; bases not matched to a gene: 7. The CDR3 length is 15 residues. CDR3 coding DNA: TGTGCCAGCTCACCGACAGGGGACGAAGGCTATGGCTACACCTTC. Its translation is CASSPTGDEGYGYTF.

The chain has TRBV7-9 and TRBJ2-5; no definite D call. The V end lost 6 bases, the J end lost 4 bases, and 6 bases lay between the germline ends. This CDR3 is 11 amino acids long. The germline V gene encodes CDR1 SEHNR and CDR2 FQNEAQ (reference sequence). The CDR3 sequence is CASRALETQYF. DNA for the CDR3: TGTGCCAGCAGAGCCCTAGAGACCCAGTACTTC.

The rearrangement joins TRBV2 to TRBJ2-3, with D perhaps given as TRBD1 or TRBD2 (5 bases each). V was cut by 5 bases and J by 1 base, with 13 bases left in between. The CDR3 has 15 amino acids. Per the germline V gene, CDR1 is SNHLY and CDR2 is FYNNEI. CDR3 in DNA: TGTGCCAGCAGTCGGCAGGTGGGGGGCACAGATACGCAGTATTTT. Its translation: CASSRQVGGTDTQYF.

The chain links TRBV18 to TRBJ2-7, with 12 nucleotides matching TRBD2. Per the germline V gene, CDR1 is KGHSH and CDR2 is LQKENI. Trimming at V came to 3 bases and at J to 6 bases, leaving 6 bases not matched to a gene. This CDR3 contains 15 residues. Here the CDR3 reads CASSPRLAGAVEQYF. CDR3 nucleotides: TGTGCCAGCTCACCGCGACTAGCGGGGGCGGTCGAGCAGTACTTC. The whole variable domain, remainder taken from reference TRBV18 and TRBJ2-7, is NAGVMQNPRHLVRRRGQEARLRCSPMKGHSHVYWYRQLPEEGLKFMVYLQKENIIDESGMPKERFSAEFPKEGPSILRIQQVVRGDSAAYFCASSPRLAGAVEQYFGPGTRLTVT.

This clone was observed once. V gene TRBV5-5 combines with J gene TRBJ1-1; D is perhaps TRBD1 (5 bases). CDR1 is SGHKS and CDR2 is YYEKEE in the germline V gene (reference sequence). The CDR3 has 15 residues. The V gene lost 6 bases and the J gene lost 3 bases, with 18 bases spanning the gap. The CDR3 region has the DNA TGTGCCAGCACCGGGCCCCCAGGGAGGGACACTGAAGCTTTCTTT. Translating it yields CASTGPPGRDTEAFF. Filled out from reference TRBV5-5 and TRBJ1-1, the complete variable domain reads DAGVTQSPTHLIKTRGQQVTLRCSPISGHKSVSWYQQVLGQGPQFIFQYYEKEERGRGNFPDRFSARQFPNYSSELNVNALLLGDSALYLCASTGPPGRDTEAFFGQGTRLTVV.

This clone was observed once. This chain uses TRBV18 with TRBJ2-7; D unclear. From germline, CDR1 is KGHSH and CDR2 LQKENI. With 1 base removed from V and 2 bases from J, the gap between germline ends came to 9 bases. The CDR3 extends over 14 amino acids. The CDR3 here is CASSPQVKTYEQYF. Here the CDR3 DNA reads TGTGCCAGCTCACCACAAGTGAAAACCTACGAGCAGTACTTC.

The chain is built from TRBV5-6 and TRBJ2-3, with D uncertain. Trimming cost V 0 bases and J 2 bases, with 7 bases left between them. From germline, CDR1 is SGHDT and CDR2 YYEEEE. The CDR3 spans 14 residues. CDR3: CASSLDSFTDTQYF. In DNA form, the CDR3 reads TGTGCCAGCAGCTTGGACAGCTTCACAGATACGCAGTATTTT.

The CDR3, as DNA: TGTGCCAGCAGCTTATACCGGAACGGGAATGAAAAACTGTTTTTT. This translates into CASSLYRNGNEKLFF. The rearrangement links TRBV7-9 to TRBJ1-4, with D unresolved. Germline CDR1 SEHNR, CDR2 FQNEAQ (reference sequence). This CDR3 is built from 15 residues. The ends were cut back, 2 bases at V and 5 bases at J, with 12 bases in the middle.

The chain's CDR3 is CASSLAAANTGELFF. DNA for the CDR3: TGTGCCAGCAGCTTAGCAGCAGCGAACACCGGGGAGCTGTTTTTT. V usage is TRBV7-8 and J usage is TRBJ2-2; D gene ambiguous. Trimming left V 0 bases short and J 0 bases short, with 5 bases between. The CDR3 is made up of 15 amino acids. In germline, CDR1 is SGHVS, CDR2 FQNEAQ.

The J gene is TRBJ1-2, the V gene TRBV6-6; D is ambiguous. The V gene lost 0 bases and the J gene lost 4 bases, with 3 bases spanning the gap. CDR1 is MNHNY, CDR2 SVGAGI, per germline (reference sequence). The CDR3 has 12 amino acids. The CDR3 is CASSYSSYGYTF. CDR3 nucleotide sequence: TGTGCCAGCAGTTACTCGTCCTATGGCTACACCTTC.

V and J are TRBV10-2 and TRBJ2-3; no reliable D call. Trimming took 0 bases from V and 5 from J, leaving 9 bases between them. The CDR3 has 14 residues. The germline CDR1 and CDR2 sequences are WSHSY and SAAADI. CDR3 DNA: TGCGCCAGCAGTGAGTCGGCACTCGAAGATACGCAGTATTTT. Its protein is CASSESALEDTQYF.

The chain uses TRBV4-1 and TRBJ1-6; D remains unclear. The V end lost 4 bases, the J end lost 10 bases, and 17 bases lay between the germline ends. Germline values: CDR1 MGHRA, CDR2 YSYEKL. The CDR3 runs 15 residues. CDR3 sequence reads: CASSLSSVVGSPLHF. CDR3 DNA sequence: TGCGCCAGCAGCCTAAGCTCGGTGGTAGGGTCACCCCTCCACTTT.

The gene calls are TRBV28 and TRBJ2-6, with 9 bases that match TRBD1. Germline V CDR1 and CDR2: MDHEN, SYDVKM. V lost 5 bases, J lost 2 bases, and 13 bases stayed unmatched. The CDR3 totals 19 residues. Here the CDR3 DNA reads TGTGCCAGCAGTCGGAGAGGGACAGGGCTGAAAACTGGGGCCAACGTCCTGACTTTC. This codes for CASSRRGTGLKTGANVLTF.

The chain has TRBV19 and TRBJ2-3; TRBD2 is a possible D gene (5 bases). This CDR3 has 15 residues. Per the germline V gene, CDR1 is LNHDA and CDR2 is SQIVND (reference sequence). Trimming pared 6 bases from V and 2 bases from J, leaving 15 bases between. The CDR3 loop reads CASRRWTSLTDTQYF. DNA of the CDR3: TGTGCCAGTAGGCGTTGGACTTCCCTCACAGATACGCAGTATTTT. The full variable domain, rest sourced from reference TRBV19 and TRBJ2-3, is DGGITQSPKYLFRKEGQNVTLSCEQNLNHDAMYWYRQDPGQGLRLIYYSQIVNDFQKGDIAEGYSVSREKKESFPLTVTSAQKNPTAFYLCASRRWTSLTDTQYFGPGTRLTVL.

Concerning this clone: One end of the junction fails to match germline, which may point to a read error. J is TRBJ2-6 and V is TRBV9, with TRBD2 identical over 15 bases. This CDR3 has 17 amino acids. The V gene's germline CDR1 is SGDLS and CDR2 YYNGEE. The CDR3 protein is CASSVGLAGGGDNVLTF. The CDR3 DNA sequence: TGTGCCAGCAGCGTCGGACTAGCGGGAGGGGGGGACAACGTCCTGACTTTC.

The chain combines TRBV11-2 with TRBJ2-3; D remains unclear. V was shortened by 1 base and J by 6 bases, with 8 bases between the two germline ends. CDR1 SGHAT and CDR2 FQNNGV come from the germline V gene. The CDR3 is made up of 13 amino acids. The DNA of the CDR3 is TGTGCCAGCAGCTTAGGGGGTCGGGATACGCAGTATTTT. This gives the protein CASSLGGRDTQYF.

A word on this clone: The sample has other DNA sequences that encode this CDR3 too. The chain employs TRBV5-1 and TRBJ2-7; D is unresolved. V was shortened by 0 bases and J by 2 bases, with 3 bases between the two germline ends. This CDR3 spans 12 amino acids. CDR1 SGHRS and CDR2 YFSETQ come from the germline V gene. This CDR3 is CASSLGAYEQYF. The CDR3 DNA reads TGCGCCAGCAGCTTGGGTGCCTACGAGCAGTACTTC.

This clone was seen just once. This chain joins TRBV27 and TRBJ2-7; TRBD2 agrees at 7 bases. V lost 3 bases, J lost 7 bases, and 12 bases stayed unmatched. Germline V gives CDR1 MNHEY, CDR2 SMNVEV (reference sequence). The CDR3 totals 15 residues. CDR3 sequence (DNA): TGTGCCAGCAGTTTTCGCGGGGGAGGGGAAAGGGAGCAGTACTTC. As protein: CASSFRGGGEREQYF.

This chain links TRBV15 with TRBJ2-6; TRBD1 or TRBD2 may be the D gene (5 bases each). With 5 bases removed from V and 0 bases from J, the gap between germline ends came to 14 bases. Germline V gene data show CDR1 as LNHNV and CDR2 as YYDKDF (reference sequence). The CDR3 runs 17 residues. CDR3 amino acids: CATSPRRGDSGANVLTF. Here the CDR3 DNA reads TGTGCCACCAGCCCCCGAAGAGGGGACTCTGGGGCCAACGTCCTGACTTTC.

This chain uses TRBV5-1 with TRBJ2-5, with D possibly matching TRBD2 (5 bases). V lost 0 bases, J lost 0 bases, and 15 bases lay in between. Germline assignment: CDR1 SGHRS and CDR2 YFSETQ. This CDR3 spans 17 amino acids. For the CDR3, the DNA is TGCGCCAGCAGCTTGGCTTTTAGGAGGTCATACCAAGAGACCCAGTACTTC. As protein: CASSLAFRRSYQETQYF.

The rearrangement links TRBV7-9 to TRBJ2-7; 8 nucleotides agree with TRBD2. The germline CDR1 and CDR2 sequences are SEHNR and FQNEAQ (reference sequence). Trimming cost V 10 bases and J 6 bases; bases outside gene matches: 14. The CDR3 runs 14 residues. In nucleotides, the CDR3 is TGTGCCATCACCCCCAGCGCGGGGGGCGTCGAGCAGTACTTC. As protein: CAITPSAGGVEQYF.

As for this clone: One end of the junction is discordant with germline, which a read error may explain. V is TRBV7-2 and J is TRBJ2-7; tentative D call: TRBD1 (6 bases). The CDR3 covers 16 residues. Germline-derived CDR1 and CDR2 are SGHTA and FQGNSA. CDR3 DNA sequence: TGTGCCAGCAGCATAGCGAGTGGACAGACCTCCTACGAGCAGTACTTC. Its translation: CASSIASGQTSYEQYF.

This clone has just one count. The CDR3 loop is CASSSLSGSLNEQFF. In DNA, the CDR3 is TGTGCCAGCAGTTCACTCAGCGGGAGCTTGAATGAGCAGTTCTTC. The chain uses TRBV2 and TRBJ2-1, with 8 bases aligning to TRBD2. This CDR3 is 15 amino acids long. The ends lost 5 bases at V and 7 bases at J; junction bases unmatched: 10. Germline V lookup: CDR1 SNHLY, CDR2 FYNNEI.

This clone appeared a few times. The V call is TRBV4-2, the J call TRBJ1-3, with a possible D match to TRBD1 (6 bases). This CDR3 is 17 amino acids long. Germline V CDR1 and CDR2: LGHNA, YNFKEQ. The V end was cut by 0 bases, the J end by 0 bases, with 12 bases between. In DNA form, the CDR3 reads TGTGCCAGCAGCCAAGATCGGGGGCCAGCCTCTGGAAACACCATATATTTT. Residues: CASSQDRGPASGNTIYF.

This rearrangement joins TRBV5-1 to TRBJ2-5; perhaps TRBD1 as D (5 bases). Germline V lookup: CDR1 SGHRS, CDR2 YFSETQ. The CDR3 has 15 residues. The ends were cut back, 0 bases at V and 5 bases at J, with 14 bases in the middle. CDR3 protein: CASSLGTDIRETQYF. CDR3 DNA sequence: TGCGCCAGCAGCTTGGGTACGGACATTAGGGAGACCCAGTACTTC.

The chain carries TRBV5-4 and TRBJ2-3; D unclear. The CDR3 is made up of 12 amino acids. Trimming left V 1 base short and J 6 bases short, with 6 bases between. Germline V gives CDR1 SGHNT, CDR2 YYREEE (reference sequence). CDR3 bases: TGTGCCAGCAGCTTGCACGGTGATACGCAGTATTTT. Translation: CASSLHGDTQYF.